Presented here are 12 T cell receptor beta chains from one specimen sequenced in a study of cytomegalovirus exposure and HLA in healthy donors. 13 Jbeta primers and 60 Vbeta primers were used for the PCR. Profiled with immunoSEQ multiplex PCR; TCRdb holds only in-frame clones, not every one. The table lists 180,000 or so clones, around 80% of them singletons. Sequenced: PBMCs. The receptors were gathered from a woman in her 30s in good health and CMV-seropositive.

On this clone: The junction does not match germline at one end; this may be a read error. J is TRBJ2-3 and V is TRBV7-9; D is undetermined. Germline V gene sequence: CDR1 SEHNR, CDR2 FQNEAQ (reference sequence). There are 13 residues in the CDR3. The CDR3 region has the DNA TGTTCCAGCAGCTTAATCGTAGCTGATACGCAGTATTTT. This translates into CSSSLIVADTQYF.

The chain uses TRBV7-9 and TRBJ2-7; 7 bases align to TRBD1. Trimming removed 3 bases from V and 0 bases from J; junction bases left unmatched: 5. The germline V gene has CDR1 SEHNR and CDR2 FQNEAQ (reference sequence). The CDR3 has 15 amino acids. CDR3 DNA sequence: TGTGCCAGCAGCTTGGGGACAGCGATCTCCTACGAGCAGTACTTC. Translation: CASSLGTAISYEQYF. The whole variable domain, filled in from reference TRBV7-9 and TRBJ2-7, reads DTGVSQNPRHKITKRGQNVTFRCDPISEHNRLYWYRQTLGQGPEFLTYFQNEAQLEKSRLLSDRFSAERPKGSFSTLEIQRTEQGDSAMYLCASSLGTAISYEQYFGPGTRLTVT.

This clone was counted a few times. The genes are TRBV5-8 and TRBJ2-1; the D gene is possibly TRBD1 (5 bases). The V end lost 4 bases, the J end lost 7 bases, and 15 bases lay between the germline ends. Germline CDR1 is SGHTS and CDR2 is YDEGEE. CDR3 length: 14 residues. The CDR3 coding sequence is TGTGCCAGCAGCCCCTGGGGCGCGGCGAATGAGCAGTTCTTC. It specifies CASSPWGAANEQFF. Complete variable domain (other parts from reference TRBV5-8 and TRBJ2-1): EAGVTQSPTHLIKTRGQQATLRCSPISGHTSVYWYQQALGLGLQFLLWYDEGEERNRGNFPPRFSGRQFPNYSSELNVNALELEDSALYLCASSPWGAANEQFFGPGTRLTVL.

This CDR3 is CASSYAGILNSPLHF. DNA of the CDR3: TGTGCCAGCAGTTACGCGGGGATCTTGAATTCACCCCTCCACTTT. The chain employs TRBV6-5 and TRBJ1-6; D gene ambiguous. There are 15 residues in the CDR3. V lost 2 bases and J 7 bases, leaving 12 bases between the germline ends. CDR1 is MNHEY, CDR2 SVGAGI, per germline.

The chain combines TRBV5-1 with TRBJ1-1, with 9 bases aligning to TRBD1. The V and J ends lost 0 bases and 5 bases, in that order; junction bases with no gene match: 8. The CDR3 contains 16 residues. Germline CDR1 reads SGHRS; CDR2 reads YFSETQ. This CDR3 reads CASSLGATGGRTEAFF. The CDR3 DNA sequence: TGCGCCAGCAGCTTGGGGGCCACAGGGGGCAGGACTGAAGCTTTCTTT.

This chain connects TRBV4-3 to TRBJ2-7; TRBD1 matches 10 bases. The CDR3 spans 15 residues. Germline CDR1 reads LGHNA; CDR2 reads YSLEER. J gave up 3 bases and V 3 bases, and 5 bases lay outside the gene matches. DNA of the CDR3: TGCGCCAGCAGCCAGGCTGGGACAGGGGTCTACGAGCAGTACTTC. Amino acid sequence: CASSQAGTGVYEQYF.

The chain couples TRBV7-2 to TRBJ2-5; TRBD2 is a possible D gene (8 bases). Trimming cost V 5 bases and J 5 bases, with 18 bases left between them. Germline V gene lookup returns CDR1 SGHTA and CDR2 FQGNSA. The length of the CDR3 is 15 residues. The CDR3 reads CASSTGAGGGETQYF. The CDR3 bases are TGTGCCAGCAGCACAGGGGCGGGGGGAGGTGAGACCCAGTACTTC. The full variable domain, rest sourced from reference TRBV7-2 and TRBJ2-5, is GAGVSQSPSNKVTEKGKDVELRCDPISGHTALYWYRQSLGQGLEFLIYFQGNSAPDKSGLPSDRFSAERTGGSVSTLTIQRTQQEDSAVYLCASSTGAGGGETQYFGPGTRLLVL.

This clone was recorded a few times. The chain combines TRBV4-1 with TRBJ1-5, with D unclear. This CDR3 is 12 amino acids long. V lost 0 bases and J 5 bases, leaving 2 bases between the germline ends. In germline, CDR1 is MGHRA, CDR2 YSYEKL. CDR3 protein: CASSQDDQPQHF. The CDR3 DNA sequence: TGCGCCAGCAGCCAAGACGATCAGCCCCAGCATTTT.

The rearrangement links TRBV28 to TRBJ1-2, with 10 positions matching TRBD1. This CDR3 is 15 amino acids long. Germline lookup yields CDR1 MDHEN and CDR2 SYDVKM. V shed 6 bases and J 5 bases; nucleotides not matched to a gene: 9. In DNA form, the CDR3 reads TGTGCCAGCAGAGCCGGACAGGGACAGGGGTATGGCTACACCTTC. The encoded protein is CASRAGQGQGYGYTF.

J is TRBJ1-2 and V is TRBV6-6; 7 bases are a match to TRBD1. Per the germline V gene, CDR1 is MNHNY and CDR2 is SVGAGI (reference sequence). V lost 0 bases, J lost 5 bases, and 3 bases stayed unmatched. The length of the CDR3 is 14 residues. DNA of the CDR3: TGTGCCAGCAGTTACTCCGGACAGGAGTATGGCTACACCTTC. Translation gives CASSYSGQEYGYTF.

The chain carries TRBV28 and TRBJ2-5; D is unresolved. Germline V gene lookup returns CDR1 MDHEN and CDR2 SYDVKM. The V and J ends lost 6 bases and 2 bases respectively, with 16 bases between them. CDR3 length: 15 residues. CDR3 coding DNA: TGTGCCAGCAGCCCCGCCCGTAACCTACAAGAGACCCAGTACTTC. Its protein is CASSPARNLQETQYF.

The gene calls are TRBV6-5 and TRBJ2-7; 10 bases are a match to TRBD1. Germline V CDR1 and CDR2: MNHEY, SVGAGI. CDR3 length equals 15 residues. Losses at the gene ends were 2 bases for V and 2 bases for J; bases not matched to a gene: 3. The CDR3 bases are TGTGCCAGCAGTTACCCCGGGACAGGGGCCTACGAGCAGTACTTC. Translation gives CASSYPGTGAYEQYF.